This T cell receptor (beta chain) is from a study of CD8 T cells in ankylosing spondylitis. Notes on the study in general: A subset of motif variants has previously been described in the synovial fluid and blood of reactive arthritis. Researchers report that disease-linked clones proved CD8+ and relatively rare in peripheral blood.

TCRdb re-called the 5' RACE reads through MiXCR, storing one row per CDR3 protein. Of roughly 200,000 distinct CDR3 sequences listed, roughly 26% were seen once; the top ten hold approximately 6.6%. Note on this clonotype: Antigen unknown.

The germline CDR1 and CDR2 sequences are LGHNA and YSLEER. There are 16 residues in the CDR3. Trimming shortened V by 0 bases and J by 1 base, and 10 bases separated the two germline ends. The V call is TRBV4-3, the J call TRBJ1-5; D is undetermined. Sequences were obtained from blood, either unsorted or a sorted T cell fraction (not recorded which). The clonotype comes from a male donor with ankylosing spondylitis or in good health (not recorded which). The CDR3 nucleotides are TGCGCCAGCAGCCAAGATTGGGGAGTAAGCAATCAGCCCCAGCATTTT. Protein product: CASSQDWGVSNQPQHF.